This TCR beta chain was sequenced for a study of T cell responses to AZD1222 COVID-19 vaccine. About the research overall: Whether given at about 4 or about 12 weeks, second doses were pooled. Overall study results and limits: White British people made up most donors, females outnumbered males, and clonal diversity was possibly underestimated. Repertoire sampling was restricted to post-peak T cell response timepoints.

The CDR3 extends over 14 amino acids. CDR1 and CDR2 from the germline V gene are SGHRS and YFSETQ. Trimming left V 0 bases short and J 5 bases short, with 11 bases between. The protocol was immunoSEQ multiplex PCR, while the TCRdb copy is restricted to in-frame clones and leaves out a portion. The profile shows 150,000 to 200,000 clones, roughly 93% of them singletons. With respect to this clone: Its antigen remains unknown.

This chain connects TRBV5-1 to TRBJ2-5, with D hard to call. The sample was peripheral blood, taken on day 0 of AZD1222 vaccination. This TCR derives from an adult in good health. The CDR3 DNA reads TGCGCCAGCAGCTTGGGTCAGGTAAAGGAGACCCAGTACTTC. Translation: CASSLGQVKETQYF.